The next 28 T cell receptor beta chains were all read from a single sample in a study of cytomegalovirus exposure and HLA in healthy donors. Use of 60 Vbeta and 13 Jbeta primers characterized the PCR. The repertoire was sequenced with immunoSEQ multiplex PCR; TCRdb's copy has only in-frame clones and lacks some. In the table there are 100,000 to 150,000 clones, roughly 80% of which are singletons. Sequenced input: PBMCs. Receptors originate from a man aged 35 to 55 in good health and CMV-seronegative.

J is TRBJ2-2 and V is TRBV6-1; D is perhaps TRBD2 (5 bases). With 7 bases removed from V and 5 bases from J, the gap between germline ends came to 14 bases. The germline V gene has CDR1 MNHNS and CDR2 SASEGT. CDR3 size: 14 residues. The CDR3 sequence is CASNFERLTGELFF. In nucleotides, the CDR3 is TGTGCCAGCAATTTCGAGCGGTTGACCGGGGAGCTGTTTTTT.

The chain recombines TRBV9 with TRBJ2-5; D may be TRBD2 (5 bases). The CDR3 has 15 residues. Germline CDR1 and CDR2: SGDLS and YYNGEE. Trimming cost V 4 bases and J 1 base, with 14 bases left between them. The CDR3 bases are TGTGCCAGCAGCCCTCCCCCTAGCCCCCAAGAGACCCAGTACTTC. It encodes CASSPPPSPQETQYF.

This sequence joins TRBV18 and TRBJ2-1; 12 nucleotides match TRBD1. V lost 3 bases to trimming and J lost 9 bases; unmatched junction nucleotides: 6. Germline V gives CDR1 KGHSH, CDR2 LQKENI. This CDR3 is built from 15 residues. CDR3 nucleotides: TGTGCCAGCTCACCGGGACAGGGGGCGGTGGGTGAGCAGTTCTTC. Protein sequence: CASSPGQGAVGEQFF.

The chain couples TRBV4-3 to TRBJ1-6; 8 nucleotides match TRBD1. This CDR3 contains 18 residues. The germline V gene has CDR1 LGHNA and CDR2 YSLEER. V shed 0 bases, J shed 4 bases, and the junction held 8 bases outside the gene matches. The CDR3 loop is CASSQDLGQGAYNSPLHF. CDR3 nucleotide sequence: TGCGCCAGCAGCCAAGATCTTGGCCAGGGGGCGTATAATTCACCCCTCCACTTT.

CDR3 protein: CASTLLPGAQPQHF. DNA for the CDR3: TGTGCCAGCACCTTACTGCCAGGGGCCCAGCCCCAGCATTTT. The chain links TRBV6-5 to TRBJ1-5; a weak D match, TRBD1 (6 bases). The CDR3 length is 14 residues. Germline lookup yields CDR1 MNHEY and CDR2 SVGAGI. V was trimmed by 7 bases and J by 7 bases, leaving 17 bases between them.

The V and J genes are TRBV29-1 and TRBJ2-3, with D perhaps TRBD2 (6 bases). Between the trimmed V and J ends, which lost 7 bases and 4 bases, there was a span of 18 bases. The CDR3 has 14 residues. Germline CDR1 reads SQVTM; CDR2 reads ANQGSEA. As DNA, the CDR3 is TGCAGCGCCCGGCCCGGCGGGACGGCAGATACGCAGTATTTT. Its protein is CSARPGGTADTQYF.

This chain links TRBV5-1 with TRBJ2-1; 7 bases map to TRBD1. The germline CDR1 and CDR2 sequences are SGHRS and YFSETQ. The junction had 14 bases not matched to a gene; V was cut back by 7 bases and J by 7 bases. The CDR3 spans 15 residues. The CDR3 loop is CASFATGTDENEQFF. The CDR3 DNA reads as TGCGCCAGCTTTGCGACCGGGACAGATGAAAATGAGCAGTTCTTC.

The chain couples TRBV25-1 to TRBJ1-4; D is unresolved. The V gene lost 7 bases and the J gene lost 7 bases, with 22 bases spanning the gap. Germline loops: CDR1 MGHDK, CDR2 SYGVNS. This CDR3 comprises 16 residues. The CDR3 DNA sequence: TGTGCCAGCACTCTGGGAGCGTCACATGGAGGTGAAAAACTGTTTTTT. As protein: CASTLGASHGGEKLFF.

The V call is TRBV7-2, the J call TRBJ2-1; no reliable D call. The CDR3 is 11 residues long. Trimming cost V 8 bases and J 8 bases, with 10 bases left between them. Germline CDR1 and CDR2: SGHTA and FQGNSA. The CDR3 protein is CASRSIDEQFF. CDR3 sequence (DNA): TGTGCCAGCCGGTCTATAGATGAGCAGTTCTTC.

The chain employs TRBV9 and TRBJ1-4; D might be TRBD1 (6 bases). Germline V gene lookup returns CDR1 SGDLS and CDR2 YYNGEE. The CDR3 covers 15 residues. V was shortened by 4 bases and J by 7 bases, with 17 bases between the two germline ends. Here the CDR3 reads CASSTSEAGAEKLFF. CDR3 bases: TGTGCCAGCAGCACCTCAGAGGCAGGGGCTGAAAAACTGTTTTTT.

The chain employs TRBV28 and TRBJ2-7; 9 nucleotides agree with TRBD1. CDR1 and CDR2 from the germline V gene are MDHEN and SYDVKM. The CDR3 is 14 amino acids. V lost 7 bases, J lost 6 bases, and 10 bases stayed unmatched. CDR3 amino acids: CASIQQGAPGEQYF. As DNA, the CDR3 is TGTGCCAGCATACAACAGGGGGCGCCGGGCGAGCAGTACTTC.

This sequence joins TRBV27 and TRBJ1-2; 8 nucleotides line up with TRBD1. The CDR3 length is 16 residues. Looked up from germline, CDR1 is MNHEY and CDR2 is SMNVEV (reference sequence). Unmatched junction bases numbered 7, after V lost 3 bases and J lost 1 base. The CDR3 loop reads CASSLAGGRGNYGYTF. DNA of the CDR3: TGTGCCAGCAGTTTGGCAGGGGGCAGGGGTAACTATGGCTACACCTTC.

The chain carries TRBV30 and TRBJ2-2; TRBD1 matches 8 bases. The length of the CDR3 is 16 residues. The germline V gene encodes CDR1 GTSNPN and CDR2 SVGIG (reference sequence). V lost 0 bases to trimming and J lost 2 bases; unmatched junction nucleotides: 5. CDR3 nucleotides: TGTGCCTGGAGTGTACTAACAGGGGGTAACACCGGGGAGCTGTTTTTT. Protein sequence: CAWSVLTGGNTGELFF.

This chain connects TRBV19 to TRBJ2-1; 14 bases are shared with TRBD2. After removal of 5 bases from V and 13 bases from J, the junction contained 7 bases not matched to a gene. This CDR3 region has 14 residues. Per germline, CDR1 LNHDA and CDR2 SQIVND (reference sequence). The CDR3 reads CASSPGLAGEKQFF. CDR3 nucleotide sequence: TGTGCCAGTAGTCCGGGACTAGCGGGAGAGAAACAGTTCTTC.

The CDR3 DNA sequence: TGTGCCAGCACCTCAGGGGCCTCCTATGGCTACACCTTC. Translating gives CASTSGASYGYTF. The chain is built from TRBV28 and TRBJ1-2, with D possibly being TRBD1 (6 bases). V shed 7 bases and J shed 4 bases, with 13 bases lying between them. This CDR3 is 13 amino acids long. Germline values: CDR1 MDHEN, CDR2 SYDVKM.

V usage is TRBV6-4 and J usage is TRBJ2-7; the match to TRBD2 covers 7 bases. Trimming cost V 6 bases and J 4 bases; bases outside gene matches: 6. The CDR3 consists of 13 residues. Germline V lookup: CDR1 MRHNA, CDR2 SNTAGT. CDR3 region: CASRTRTSYEQYF. CDR3 nucleotides: TGTGCCAGCAGGACGAGGACTAGTTACGAGCAGTACTTC.

The chain employs TRBV6-5 and TRBJ2-1; TRBD2 is a possible D gene (6 bases). CDR3 length: 15 amino acids. Germline CDR1 MNHEY, CDR2 SVGAGI. V lost 7 bases and J 2 bases, leaving 15 bases between the germline ends. In nucleotides, the CDR3 is TGTGCCAGCAAGTCCCGGGACTCACCCTACAATGAGCAGTTCTTC. The encoded protein is CASKSRDSPYNEQFF.

This rearrangement joins TRBV7-8 to TRBJ2-7; 8 bases are a match to TRBD2. The V segment lost 1 base and the J segment 4 bases; nucleotides outside the gene matches: 3. Per germline, CDR1 SGHVS and CDR2 FQNEAQ. The CDR3 loop spans 14 amino acids. The CDR3 here is CASSLEGGGYEQYF. In nucleotides, the CDR3 is TGTGCCAGCAGCTTAGAGGGCGGGGGGTACGAGCAGTACTTC. Full variable domain (rest looked up from reference TRBV7-8 and TRBJ2-7): GAGVSQSPRYKVAKRGQDVALRCDPISGHVSLFWYQQALGQGPEFLTYFQNEAQLDKSGLPSDRFFAERPEGSVSTLKIQRTQQEDSAVYLCASSLEGGGYEQYFGPGTRLTVT.

Details on this clone: The conserved phenylalanine or tryptophan normally closing the CDR3 is absent here, so this likely arose from a read error. The J gene is TRBJ1-2, the V gene TRBV19; TRBD1 is a possible D gene (5 bases). Trimming stripped 3 bases from V and 4 bases from J, with 15 bases between. The length of the CDR3 is 15 residues. From germline, CDR1 is LNHDA and CDR2 SQIVND (reference sequence). The CDR3 DNA follows: TGTGCCAGTAGTATTGGGCAGGGTGGTTTCTATGGCTACACCCTC. This encodes CASSIGQGGFYGYTL.

The rearrangement links TRBV5-6 to TRBJ1-1; D is undetermined. Germline values: CDR1 SGHDT, CDR2 YYEEEE. The V end lost 1 base, the J end lost 0 bases, and 13 bases lay between the germline ends. CDR3 size: 16 residues. Here the CDR3 DNA reads TGTGCCAGCAGCTTGCTCCGGGATCTGGTGAACACTGAAGCTTTCTTT. Translation gives CASSLLRDLVNTEAFF.

The chain has TRBV4-3 and TRBJ2-7, with 8 bases identical to TRBD1. J lost 3 bases, V lost 4 bases, and 8 bases had no gene match. The CDR3 length is 15 residues. Germline loops: CDR1 LGHNA, CDR2 YSLEER. The CDR3: CASSPDYGTGYEQYF. The CDR3 DNA reads as TGCGCCAGCAGCCCCGACTACGGGACAGGCTACGAGCAGTACTTC.

V usage is TRBV30 and J usage is TRBJ2-1; TRBD2 matches at 8 bases. Trimming at V came to 1 base and at J to 5 bases, leaving 13 bases not matched to a gene. The CDR3 extends over 17 amino acids. From germline, CDR1 is GTSNPN and CDR2 SVGIG (reference sequence). CDR3: CAWSEKESGRWDNEQFF. DNA of the CDR3: TGTGCCTGGAGTGAAAAGGAGAGCGGGAGATGGGACAATGAGCAGTTCTTC.

The rearrangement uses TRBV29-1 and TRBJ2-2, with 7 bases matching TRBD2. The V gene's germline CDR1 is SQVTM and CDR2 ANQGSEA. There are 14 residues in the CDR3. V shed 5 bases, J shed 4 bases, and the junction held 7 bases outside the gene matches. The CDR3 reads CSVPSGRITGELFF. In DNA form, the CDR3 reads TGCAGCGTTCCTAGCGGCAGAATCACCGGGGAGCTGTTTTTT.

A few counts support this clone. This chain connects TRBV30 to TRBJ1-2, with TRBD1 as a possible D gene (6 bases). Germline CDR1 GTSNPN, CDR2 SVGIG (reference sequence). The CDR3 has 14 amino acids. V lost 1 base and J lost 4, with 13 bases in between. The DNA for the CDR3 is TGTGCCTGGAGTGCCCGACAGGACTGCTATGGCTACACCTTC. As protein: CAWSARQDCYGYTF. The whole variable domain, filled in from reference TRBV30 and TRBJ1-2, reads SQTIHQWPATLVQPVGSPLSLECTVEGTSNPNLYWYRQAAGRGLQLLFYSVGIGQISSEVPQNLSASRPQDRQFILSSKKLLLSDSGFYLCAWSARQDCYGYTFGSGTRLTVV.

This chain links TRBV5-1 with TRBJ2-3, with a possible D match to TRBD2 (5 bases). Germline V gene data show CDR1 as SGHRS and CDR2 as YFSETQ. V lost 3 bases and J lost 5, with 19 bases in between. CDR3 size: 16 residues. CDR3 bases: TGCGCCAGCAGCTCCGAACTAGATCGGGGTGTAGATACGCAGTATTTT. Its protein is CASSSELDRGVDTQYF.

Note on this clone: The junction differs from germline at one of its ends, possibly a read error. V and J are TRBV7-9 and TRBJ2-7; 7 bases map to TRBD2. Germline CDR1 is SEHNR and CDR2 is FQNEAQ (reference sequence). This CDR3 is built from 13 residues. DNA for the CDR3: TGTTCCAGCAGCTCCGCGGGAGCCTACGAGCAGTACTTC. As protein: CSSSSAGAYEQYF.

The chain combines TRBV4-1 with TRBJ2-5; 9 positions agree with TRBD2. The end of the DNA is better explained by TRBJ2-7, so the J call may be wrong. Per the germline V gene, CDR1 is MGHRA and CDR2 is YSYEKL. This CDR3 is 15 amino acids long. The DNA of the CDR3 is TGCGCCAGCAGCCAAATGCGGACTAGCGTTTACGAGCAGTACTTC. Translating it yields CASSQMRTSVYEQYF.

The chain combines TRBV6-5 with TRBJ2-2; no clear D. Germline values: CDR1 MNHEY, CDR2 SVGAGI. The CDR3 is 14 amino acids. Trimming stripped 4 bases from V and 1 base from J, with 7 bases between. CDR3 in amino acids: CASSSRQNTGELFF. DNA of the CDR3: TGTGCCAGCAGTTCTCGACAGAACACCGGGGAGCTGTTTTTT.